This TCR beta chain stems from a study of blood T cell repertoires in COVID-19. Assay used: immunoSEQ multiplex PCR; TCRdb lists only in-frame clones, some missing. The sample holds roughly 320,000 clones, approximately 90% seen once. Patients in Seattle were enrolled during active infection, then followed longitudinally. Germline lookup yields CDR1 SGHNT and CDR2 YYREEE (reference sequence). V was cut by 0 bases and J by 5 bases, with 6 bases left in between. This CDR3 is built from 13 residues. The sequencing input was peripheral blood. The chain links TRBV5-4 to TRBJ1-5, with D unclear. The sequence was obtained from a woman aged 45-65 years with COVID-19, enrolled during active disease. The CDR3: CASSLGRDQPQHF. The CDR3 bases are TGTGCCAGCAGCTTGGGGAGAGATCAGCCCCAGCATTTT.